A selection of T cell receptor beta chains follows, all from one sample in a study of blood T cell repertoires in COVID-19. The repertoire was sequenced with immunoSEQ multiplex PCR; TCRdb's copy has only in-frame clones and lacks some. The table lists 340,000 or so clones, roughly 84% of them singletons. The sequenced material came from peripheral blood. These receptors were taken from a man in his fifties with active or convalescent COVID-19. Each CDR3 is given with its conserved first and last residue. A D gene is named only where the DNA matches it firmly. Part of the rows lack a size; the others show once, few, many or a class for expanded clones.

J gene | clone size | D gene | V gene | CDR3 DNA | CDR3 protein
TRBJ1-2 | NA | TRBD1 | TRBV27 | TGTGCCAGCAGCCGAACGACAGGGGGCAAGTATGGCTACACCTTC | CASSRTTGGKYGYTF
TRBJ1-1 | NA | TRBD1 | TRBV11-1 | TGTGCCAGCAGCTCGGACAGGGAGGAAGCTTTCTTT | CASSSDREEAFF
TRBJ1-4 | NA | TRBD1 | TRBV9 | TGTGCCAGCAGCGTGGATCCGGGACAGGCCCATGAAAAACTGTTTTTT | CASSVDPGQAHEKLFF
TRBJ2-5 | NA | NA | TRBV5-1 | TGCGCCAGCCGACCAGGGGTTTGGGAGACCCAGTACTTC | CASRPGVWETQYF
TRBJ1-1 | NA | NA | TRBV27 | TGTGCCAGCAGCCGCAAAGGGGCCACTGAAGCTTTCTTT | CASSRKGATEAFF
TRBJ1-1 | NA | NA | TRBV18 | TGTGCCAGCTCACCACAGGGAGACACTGAAGCTTTCTTT | CASSPQGDTEAFF
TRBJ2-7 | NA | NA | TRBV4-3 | TGCGCCAGCAGCCGTGAGGTTAGGGGGTTGAGCTCCTACGAGCAGTACTTC | CASSREVRGLSSYEQYF
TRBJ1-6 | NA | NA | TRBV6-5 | TGTGCCAGCAGTTACGCGCAGGCTTCACCCCTCCACTTT | CASSYAQASPLHF
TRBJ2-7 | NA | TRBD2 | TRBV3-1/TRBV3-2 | TGTGCCAGCAGCCAAGATCTCGGGGCTAGCGGGGGCCCATTTTCTAATTGCGAGCAGTACTTC | CASSQDLGASGGPFSNCEQYF
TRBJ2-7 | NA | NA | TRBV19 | TGTGCCAGTAGGGCCCGGGGAAGCTCCTACGAGCAGTACTTC | CASRARGSSYEQYF
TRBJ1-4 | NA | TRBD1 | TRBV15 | TGTGCCACCAGCCCAATTCCGGGACAGCCTAATGAAAAACTGTTTTTT | CATSPIPGQPNEKLFF
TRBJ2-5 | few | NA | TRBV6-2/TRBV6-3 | TGTGCCAGCAGCCTGTCTGAGACCCAGTACTTC | CASSLSETQYF
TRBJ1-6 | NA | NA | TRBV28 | TGTGCCAGCAGTCCGGGGGGGGGAGACGGGAATAATTCACCCCTCCACTTT | CASSPGGGDGNNSPLHF